This TCR beta chain derives from a study of cytomegalovirus exposure and HLA in healthy donors. Study results and limitations: Common viral pathogens were later found to be apparently linked to several of the most significant clusters. TCR beta chains numbering some 150 were designated cytomegalovirus-associated. Within a later analysis, the majority of CMV-associated TCR beta chains appeared HLA-restricted.

The PCR contained 60 Vbeta and 13 Jbeta primers. The protocol was immunoSEQ multiplex PCR, while the TCRdb copy is restricted to in-frame clones and leaves out a portion. The sample yields about 43,000 clones, more than 45% seen once. The CDR3 covers 14 residues. CDR1 is MNHEY, CDR2 SVGAGI, per germline. V trimming: 2 bases; J trimming: 7 bases; junction bases outside the gene matches: 7. With regard to this clone: Its antigen is currently unknown.

This TCR came from a man aged 55 to 70 in good health and CMV-seronegative. The chain recombines TRBV6-5 with TRBJ1-1; 7 nucleotides match TRBD1. Sequencing was carried out using PBMCs. The CDR3 spells CASSYRGQKGEAFF. In DNA, the CDR3 is TGTGCCAGCAGTTACAGGGGGCAGAAAGGTGAAGCTTTCTTT.